This TCR beta chain was retrieved from a study of T cells in Graves' hyperthyroidism and ophthalmopathy. RNA transcripts were the template for amplifying TCR beta CDR3 regions. TCR CDR3 underwent first-round RT-PCR with the HTBI primer set. TCRdb called the multiplex PCR reads again in MiXCR, with one record for every CDR3 protein. The table has about 500,000 distinct CDR3 sequences, approximately 14% seen once. Around 10 ml fresh peripheral blood yielded the PBMCs. This clonotype turned up a few times. As yet, its antigen is unknown. The CDR3 extends over 16 amino acids. V was pared by 0 bases and J by 5 bases, with 15 bases between. Germline-derived CDR1 and CDR2 are LNHDA and SQIVND (reference sequence). Findings and limits, study-wide: The majority of expanded thyroid clonotypes above 0.001 also appeared in blood.

J is TRBJ2-3 and V is TRBV19; D perhaps matches TRBD2 (6 bases). The sequenced sample consisted of blood. The sequence was obtained from a woman younger than 35 with Graves' hyperthyroidism. The CDR3 nucleotides read TGTGCCAGTAGTATAGATCTCTCGGGAGTCGGAGATACGCAGTATTTT. Translating it yields CASSIDLSGVGDTQYF. Using reference TRBV19 and TRBJ2-3 for the parts outside the CDR3, the full variable domain is DGGITQSPKYLFRKEGQNVTLSCEQNLNHDAMYWYRQDPGQGLRLIYYSQIVNDFQKGDIAEGYSVSREKKESFPLTVTSAQKNPTAFYLCASSIDLSGVGDTQYFGPGTRLTVL.